Here is one T cell receptor beta chain with its context. As yet, its antigen is unknown. The data were taken from a study of cytomegalovirus exposure and HLA in healthy donors. Overall study results and limits: Reportedly, fewer N-insertions than the approximately 700-donor mean appeared in an Asian-associated ancestry cluster in a later analysis. Specificity of three CMV-associated chains for CMV antigens was verified in vitro.

Donors were nominally healthy when sampled, though unrecorded immune exposures were likely. The PCR made use of 60 Vbeta and 13 Jbeta primers. TCRdb keeps only in-frame clones here, not all; method: immunoSEQ multiplex PCR. The data contain roughly 120,000 clones, 75% to 90% of them singletons. The sequenced sample was PBMCs. This receptor was identified in a man aged 50 to 59 in good health and CMV-seronegative.

The CDR3 DNA is TGTGCCAGCAGTTACTACGGCGGGGGCTACGAGCAGTACTTC. Amino acids: CASSYYGGGYEQYF. The chain recombines TRBV6-5 with TRBJ2-7; 7 bases are a match to TRBD2. The trim removed 1 base at V and 3 bases at J, leaving 3 bases unmatched. The CDR3 length is 14 residues. Germline lookup yields CDR1 MNHEY and CDR2 SVGAGI.